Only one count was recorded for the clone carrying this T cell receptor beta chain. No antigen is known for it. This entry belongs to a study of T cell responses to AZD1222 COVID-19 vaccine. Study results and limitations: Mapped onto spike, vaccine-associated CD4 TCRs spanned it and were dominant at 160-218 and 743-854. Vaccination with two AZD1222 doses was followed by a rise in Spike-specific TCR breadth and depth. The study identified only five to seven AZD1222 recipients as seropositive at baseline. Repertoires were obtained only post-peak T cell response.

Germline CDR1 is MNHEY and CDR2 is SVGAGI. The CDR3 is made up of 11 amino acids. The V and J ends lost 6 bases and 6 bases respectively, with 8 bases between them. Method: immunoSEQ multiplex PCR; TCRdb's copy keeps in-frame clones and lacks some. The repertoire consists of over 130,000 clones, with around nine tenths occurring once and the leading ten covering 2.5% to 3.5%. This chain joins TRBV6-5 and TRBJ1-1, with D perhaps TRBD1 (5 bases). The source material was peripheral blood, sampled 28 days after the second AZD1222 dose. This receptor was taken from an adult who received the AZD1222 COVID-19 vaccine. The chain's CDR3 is CASRAGPEAFF. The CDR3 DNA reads TGTGCCAGCAGGGCAGGGCCTGAAGCTTTCTTT.